This T cell receptor (beta chain) stems from a study of glioma-infiltrating T cells. Study in general: WHO grade II oligodendrogliomas or astrocytomas, plus non-recurrent WHO grade IV glioblastomas, were sampled. Sequencing aimed for about 4- to 10-fold coverage of 950,000 to 1,000,000 peripheral T cells. Whole-study results and caveats: CDR3 overlap between tissue and blood was very small.

Using RNA template, CDR3s of TCR alpha and beta were amplified with iRepertoire arm-PCR. Input was about 85-450 ng of tissue mRNA or PBMC total RNA. TCRdb recomputed calls from the multiplex PCR reads with MiXCR, one row per CDR3 protein. The table shows more than 350,000 distinct CDR3 sequences, with around 38% occurring only once. For this clonotype: Its antigen is still unknown. One base away lies a much larger clone, so this may be a sequencing read error.

The CDR3 has 11 residues. CDR1 and CDR2 (germline): MNHGY, SVAAGI. Sequencing was performed on glioma tissue, nonneoplastic brain tissue, or PBMCs (not recorded which). This chain joins TRBV6-9 and TRBJ2-7; D remains ambiguous. The clonotype originates from a human donor with low-grade glioma or glioblastoma, undergoing nonglioma brain surgery, or in good health (not recorded which). CDR3 region: CASSFGIEPYF. Here the CDR3 DNA reads TGTGCCAGCAGTTTTGGGATCGAGCCGTACTTC.